The clone carrying this T cell receptor beta chain counts as medium-sized. The antigen is unknown. The CDR3 covers 10 residues. Trimming took off 6 bases at V and 4 bases at J, with 4 bases between the two ends. Germline V lookup: CDR1 SQVTM, CDR2 ANQGSEA. Broader study findings: The larger cohort examined one V-J beta rearrangement, not whole repertoires.

TCRdb re-analysed the 5' RACE reads in MiXCR, keeping a single row per CDR3 protein. Among 7,200 or so distinct CDR3 sequences listed, 35% to 45% were seen once. The chain recombines TRBV29-1 with TRBJ2-1; D is undetermined. The clonotype comes from a female donor with breast cancer. Sequencing was performed on memory CD4+ T cells sorted from blood. Noted subset: memory CD4+ T cells, CD4+CD45RO+CD25-. The CDR3 here is CSVHYNEQFF. For the CDR3, the DNA is TGCAGCGTCCATTACAATGAGCAGTTCTTC.